This T cell receptor (beta chain) derives from a study of CD8+ T cells in alopecia areata. The study's findings and limits: Tissue-resident alphabeta T cells belonging to normal skin likewise get sequenced within scalp specimens.

cDNA serving as the sequencing template came from extracted, reverse transcribed RNA. Clones were sequenced by immunoSEQ multiplex PCR, and TCRdb holds only the in-frame ones, with some missing. Of roughly 140,000 clones in the sample, approximately 51% were seen once. The V gene's germline CDR1 is LNHDA and CDR2 SQIVND (reference sequence). Unmatched junction bases numbered 8, after V lost 10 bases and J lost 1 base. There are 14 residues in the CDR3. A few counts support this clone. The target antigen is unknown. Specimens obtained from alopecia areata patients comprised lesional scalp punch biopsies and peripheral blood. Sorting from PBMCs produced CD4+ and CD8+ T cells.

The source of this sequence is a human donor with alopecia areata. The source was CD4+ T cells sorted from blood, collected at week 0. The chain links TRBV19 to TRBJ2-7; the match to TRBD1 covers 9 bases. CDR3 coding DNA: TGTGCCACAACTCGACAGGGGGGATCCTACGAGCAGTACTTC. This gives the protein CATTRQGGSYEQYF.